One and the same sample provided the 17 T cell receptor beta chains below, sequenced in a study of T cell repertoires in cytomegalovirus infection. TCRdb itself ran the reads through MiXCR, one entry per CDR3 protein. The sample yields fewer than 550,000 distinct CDR3 sequences, more than 15% seen once. The source material was CD8+ T cells from PBMCs. These receptors were obtained from a human donor in good health (CMV status not recorded). Some clones in this sample may be carry-over from other donors' samples.

V usage is TRBV27 and J usage is TRBJ1-2; possibly TRBD1 for D (6 bases). This CDR3 comprises 15 residues. Between the trimmed V and J ends, which lost 4 bases and 3 bases, there was a span of 15 bases. The germline CDR1 and CDR2 sequences are MNHEY and SMNVEV (reference sequence). The CDR3 nucleotides read TGTGCCAGCAGTTCAAACAGGGCTTTAGACTATGGCTACACCTTC. As protein: CASSSNRALDYGYTF.

This sequence joins TRBV19 and TRBJ2-7; 9 positions agree with TRBD1. The trim removed 9 bases at V and 6 bases at J, leaving 12 bases unmatched. CDR1 LNHDA and CDR2 SQIVND come from the germline V gene (reference sequence). The CDR3 is 14 amino acids. In nucleotides, the CDR3 is TGTGCCAGCGATAGAGGGACAGGGTCTACCGAGCAGTACTTC. Translated, it gives CASDRGTGSTEQYF.

There are a few counts of this clonotype. The genes are TRBV20-1 and TRBJ1-2; D uncertain. With 0 bases removed from V and 8 bases from J, the gap between germline ends came to 16 bases. The CDR3 has 14 amino acids. Germline values: CDR1 DFQATT, CDR2 SNEGSKA (reference sequence). CDR3 sequence: CSARDRGLRRGYTF. DNA of the CDR3: TGCAGTGCTAGAGACCGCGGACTCCGTCGGGGCTACACCTTC.

This clonotype was seen repeatedly, ten times or more. V and J are TRBV12-3 or TRBV12-4 and TRBJ1-2, with 7 bases aligning to TRBD1. The CDR3 runs 17 residues. J lost 6 bases, V lost 5 bases, and 18 bases had no gene match. This CDR3 reads CASSPTSRQGRWDGYTF. In nucleotides, the CDR3 is TGTGCCAGCAGTCCCACTTCAAGACAGGGACGTTGGGATGGCTACACCTTC.

This clonotype has at least ten counts. The genes are TRBV6-6 and TRBJ2-1, with D possibly TRBD2 on 5 matching bases. Germline loops: CDR1 MNHNY, CDR2 SVGAGI (reference sequence). Trimming shortened V by 2 bases and J by 1 base, and 21 bases separated the two germline ends. This CDR3 has 19 residues. The CDR3 region is CASSYPEVLRANSYNEQFF. The CDR3, as DNA: TGTGCCAGCAGTTACCCCGAAGTGTTGCGGGCCAATTCCTACAATGAGCAGTTCTTC.

This clonotype has just a few counts. The gene calls are TRBV5-4 and TRBJ2-4, with 9 bases that match TRBD1. Trimming removed 1 base from V and 1 base from J; junction bases left unmatched: 6. Germline loops: CDR1 SGHNT, CDR2 YYREEE (reference sequence). This CDR3 has 17 amino acids. CDR3: CASSLWGQGPAKNIQYF. DNA for the CDR3: TGTGCCAGCAGCTTGTGGGGACAGGGCCCGGCCAAAAACATTCAGTACTTC.

To note about this clonotype: A read error may explain this, as a much larger clone is one base away. This rearrangement joins TRBV27 to TRBJ2-7; D ambiguous. With 3 bases removed from V and 4 bases from J, the gap between germline ends came to 10 bases. The CDR3 consists of 13 residues. Germline values: CDR1 MNHEY, CDR2 SMNVEV (reference sequence). CDR3: CASSFPGDYEQYF. CDR3 nucleotide sequence: TGTGCCAGCAGTTTCCCTGGCGATTACGAGCAGTACTTC.

A word on this clonotype: A much larger clone differs from this one at a single base, so this may be a read error. V usage is TRBV7-9 and J usage is TRBJ1-1, with no clear D. This CDR3 has 14 amino acids. From germline, CDR1 is SEHNR and CDR2 FQNEAQ (reference sequence). CDR3 nucleotide sequence: TGTGCCTGCAGCTTAGGAAACAGAAGAGGCGAAGCTTTCTTT. It specifies CACSLGNRRGEAFF.

This clonotype occurred many times. The CDR3 here is CASSYRQGNQPQHF. The CDR3 region has the DNA TGTGCCAGCAGCTACCGACAGGGCAATCAGCCCCAGCATTTT. V is TRBV7-6 and J is TRBJ1-5, with D perhaps matching TRBD1 (6 bases). The CDR3 consists of 14 residues. The V gene's germline CDR1 is SGHVS and CDR2 FNYEAQ. V gave up 4 bases and J gave up 2 bases, with 9 bases separating them.

The V gene is TRBV13, the J gene TRBJ2-7; D not resolved. Looked up from germline, CDR1 is PRHDT and CDR2 is FYEKMQ (reference sequence). The V gene lost 1 base and the J gene lost 0 bases, with 10 bases spanning the gap. The CDR3 spans 15 residues. The CDR3 reads CASSLVGRSSYEQYF. The CDR3 DNA sequence: TGTGCCAGCAGCTTAGTTGGCAGGAGCTCCTACGAGCAGTACTTC.

This clonotype appeared many times. The V call is TRBV7-9, the J call TRBJ2-5; TRBD2 matches 8 bases. Germline trimming cut 1 base from V and 1 base from J; bases unmatched to any gene: 8. Germline V gene sequence: CDR1 SEHNR, CDR2 FQNEAQ (reference sequence). The length of the CDR3 is 17 residues. DNA of the CDR3: TGTGCCAGCAGCTTAGTAGTCCAGCGGGGGACCCAAGAGACCCAGTACTTC. This gives the protein CASSLVVQRGTQETQYF.

This clonotype was picked up many times. The V call is TRBV11-2, the J call TRBJ2-1; no definite D call. Germline V gene sequence: CDR1 SGHAT, CDR2 FQNNGV. This CDR3 contains 11 residues. Trimming took 10 bases from V and 0 from J, leaving 4 bases between them. The CDR3 DNA sequence: TGTGCCACCCGCTCCTACAATGAGCAGTTCTTC. It translates to CATRSYNEQFF.

This clonotype was seen more than once but under ten times. The chain joins TRBV27 to TRBJ2-3; 8 nucleotides align to TRBD2. CDR1 and CDR2 from the germline V gene are MNHEY and SMNVEV (reference sequence). This CDR3 contains 13 residues. The V and J ends lost 5 bases and 14 bases, in that order; junction bases with no gene match: 12. Here the CDR3 reads CASSPQTGTSRYF. DNA of the CDR3: TGTGCCAGCAGTCCACAAACCGGGACTAGTCGGTATTTT.

This clonotype was counted ten times or more. The rearrangement uses TRBV27 and TRBJ2-1, with a possible D match to TRBD2 (5 bases). V was trimmed by 8 bases and J by 0 bases, leaving 11 bases between them. The germline V gene has CDR1 MNHEY and CDR2 SMNVEV (reference sequence). The CDR3 loop spans 14 amino acids. CDR3 residues: CASGRGYSYNEQFF. CDR3 sequence (DNA): TGTGCCAGCGGACGCGGGTACTCCTACAATGAGCAGTTCTTC.

This clonotype was seen ten or more times. The chain links TRBV19 to TRBJ1-2; D gene unclear. The CDR3 is 12 amino acids. V gave up 9 bases and J gave up 0 bases, with 8 bases separating them. The germline V gene has CDR1 LNHDA and CDR2 SQIVND (reference sequence). In DNA form, the CDR3 reads TGTGCCAGGATGACACCTAACTATGGCTACACCTTC. It specifies CARMTPNYGYTF.

This clonotype was recorded many times. This chain joins TRBV7-9 and TRBJ1-3; D is unclear. V gave up 1 base and J gave up 0 bases, with 7 bases separating them. This CDR3 spans 15 amino acids. CDR1 is SEHNR and CDR2 is FQNEAQ in the germline V gene (reference sequence). For the CDR3, the DNA is TGTGCCAGCAGCTTAGGGCAGGTCTCTGGAAACACCATATATTTT. Its translation is CASSLGQVSGNTIYF. The full variable domain, in which reference TRBV7-9 and TRBJ1-3 provide the parts outside the CDR3, is DTGVSQNPRHKITKRGQNVTFRCDPISEHNRLYWYRQTLGQGPEFLTYFQNEAQLEKSRLLSDRFSAERPKGSFSTLEIQRTEQGDSAMYLCASSLGQVSGNTIYFGEGSWLTVV.

This clonotype was found many times. J is TRBJ2-7 and V is TRBV7-2, with D perhaps TRBD1 (6 bases). Germline values: CDR1 SGHTA, CDR2 FQGNSA. Trimming pared 1 base from V and 7 bases from J, leaving 14 bases between. The CDR3 runs 14 residues. The CDR3 sequence is CASSLGPGAKEQYF. The CDR3 nucleotides are TGTGCCAGCAGCTTAGGTCCAGGGGCAAAGGAGCAGTACTTC.